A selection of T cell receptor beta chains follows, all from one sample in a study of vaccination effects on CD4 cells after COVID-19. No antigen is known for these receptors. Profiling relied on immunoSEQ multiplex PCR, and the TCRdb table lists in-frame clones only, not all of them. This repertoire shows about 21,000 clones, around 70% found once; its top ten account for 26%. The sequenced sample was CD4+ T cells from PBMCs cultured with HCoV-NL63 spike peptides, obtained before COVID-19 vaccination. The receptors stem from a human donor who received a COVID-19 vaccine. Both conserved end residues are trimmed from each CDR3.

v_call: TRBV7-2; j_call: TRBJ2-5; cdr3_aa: ASSLEPGVLQETQY
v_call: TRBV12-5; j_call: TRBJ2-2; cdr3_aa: ASGRLRGANTGELF
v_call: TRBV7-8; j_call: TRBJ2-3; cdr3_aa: ASRFISGGVGTDTQY
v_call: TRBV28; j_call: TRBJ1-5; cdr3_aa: ASSWATDQPQH
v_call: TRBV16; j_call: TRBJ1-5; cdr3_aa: ASSQSPDSNQPQH
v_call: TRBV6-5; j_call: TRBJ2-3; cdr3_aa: ASSQNPGGPDTQY
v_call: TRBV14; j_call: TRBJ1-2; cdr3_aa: ASSDWTQGGSGYT
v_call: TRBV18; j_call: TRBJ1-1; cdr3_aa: ASSPPGGLNTEAF
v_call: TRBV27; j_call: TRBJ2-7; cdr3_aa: ASAQNFYEQY
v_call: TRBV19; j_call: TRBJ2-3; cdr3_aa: ASSRGWTVNTQY
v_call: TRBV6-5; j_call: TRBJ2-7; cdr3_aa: ASTQGTGTNYEQY
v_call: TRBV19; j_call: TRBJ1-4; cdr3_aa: ASTPERRRSNEKLF